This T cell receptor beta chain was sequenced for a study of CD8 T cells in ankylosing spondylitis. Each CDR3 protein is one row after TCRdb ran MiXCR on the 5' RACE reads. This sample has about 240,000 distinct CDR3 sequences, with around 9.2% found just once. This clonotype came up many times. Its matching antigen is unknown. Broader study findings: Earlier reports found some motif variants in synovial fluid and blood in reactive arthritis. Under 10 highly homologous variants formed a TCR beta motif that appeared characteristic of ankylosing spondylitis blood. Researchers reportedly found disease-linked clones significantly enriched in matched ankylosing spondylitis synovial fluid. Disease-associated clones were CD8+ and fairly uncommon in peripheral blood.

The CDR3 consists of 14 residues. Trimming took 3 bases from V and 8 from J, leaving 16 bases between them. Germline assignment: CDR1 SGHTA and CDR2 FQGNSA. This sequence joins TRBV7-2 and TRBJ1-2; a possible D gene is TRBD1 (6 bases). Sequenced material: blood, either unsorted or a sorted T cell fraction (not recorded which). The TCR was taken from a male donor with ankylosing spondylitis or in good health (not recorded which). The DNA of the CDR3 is TGTGCCAGCAGCTTTTCAGGGGCGTATCGAGGCTACACCTTC. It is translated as CASSFSGAYRGYTF.